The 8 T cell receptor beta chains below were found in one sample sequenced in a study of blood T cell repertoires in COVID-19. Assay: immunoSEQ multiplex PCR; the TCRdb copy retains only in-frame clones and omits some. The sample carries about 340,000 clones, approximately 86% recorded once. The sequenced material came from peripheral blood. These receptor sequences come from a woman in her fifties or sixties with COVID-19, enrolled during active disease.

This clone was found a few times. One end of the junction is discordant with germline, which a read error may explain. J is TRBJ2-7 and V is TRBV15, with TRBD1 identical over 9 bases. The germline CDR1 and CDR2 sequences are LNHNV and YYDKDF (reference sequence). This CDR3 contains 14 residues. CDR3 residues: CAPRSTGGRREQYF. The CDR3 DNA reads TGTGCCCCCAGGAGCACAGGGGGCCGACGGGAGCAGTACTTC. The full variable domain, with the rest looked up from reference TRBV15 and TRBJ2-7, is DAMVIQNPRYQVTQFGKPVTLSCSQTLNHNVMYWYQQKSSQAPKLLFHYYDKDFNNEADTPDNFQSRRPNTSFCFLDIRSPGLGDTAMYLCAPRSTGGRREQYFGPGTRLTVT.

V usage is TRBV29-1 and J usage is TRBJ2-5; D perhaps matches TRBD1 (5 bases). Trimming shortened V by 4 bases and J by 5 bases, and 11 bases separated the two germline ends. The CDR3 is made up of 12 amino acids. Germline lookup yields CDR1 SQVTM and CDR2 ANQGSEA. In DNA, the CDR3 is TGCAGCGTTGCAGGGTTCTGGGAGACCCAGTACTTC. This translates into CSVAGFWETQYF. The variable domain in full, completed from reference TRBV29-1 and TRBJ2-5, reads SAVISQKPSRDICQRGTSLTIQCQVDSQVTMMFWYRQQPGQSLTLIATANQGSEATYESGFVIDKFPISRPNLTFSTLTVSNMSPEDSSIYLCSVAGFWETQYFGPGTRLLVL.

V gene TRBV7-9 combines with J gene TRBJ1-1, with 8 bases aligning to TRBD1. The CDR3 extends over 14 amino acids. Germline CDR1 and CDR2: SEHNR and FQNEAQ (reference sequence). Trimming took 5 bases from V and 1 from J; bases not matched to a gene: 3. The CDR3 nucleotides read TGTGCCAGCAGCGAGGGACAGGCGAACACTGAAGCTTTCTTT. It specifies CASSEGQANTEAFF.

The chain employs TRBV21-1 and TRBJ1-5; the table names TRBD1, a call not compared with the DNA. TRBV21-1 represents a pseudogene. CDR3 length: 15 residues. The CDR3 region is CASRGTGSGNQPQHF. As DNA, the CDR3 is TGTGCCAGCAGGGGGACAGGGAGTGGCAATCAGCCCCAGCATTTT.

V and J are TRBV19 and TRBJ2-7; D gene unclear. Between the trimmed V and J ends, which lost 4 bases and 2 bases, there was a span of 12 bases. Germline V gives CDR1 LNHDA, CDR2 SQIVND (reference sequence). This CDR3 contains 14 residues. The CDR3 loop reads CASSRRGLPYEQYF. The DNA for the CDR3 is TGTGCCAGTAGTAGAAGAGGCCTTCCCTACGAGCAGTACTTC. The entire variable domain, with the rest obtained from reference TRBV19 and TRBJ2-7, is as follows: DGGITQSPKYLFRKEGQNVTLSCEQNLNHDAMYWYRQDPGQGLRLIYYSQIVNDFQKGDIAEGYSVSREKKESFPLTVTSAQKNPTAFYLCASSRRGLPYEQYFGPGTRLTVT.

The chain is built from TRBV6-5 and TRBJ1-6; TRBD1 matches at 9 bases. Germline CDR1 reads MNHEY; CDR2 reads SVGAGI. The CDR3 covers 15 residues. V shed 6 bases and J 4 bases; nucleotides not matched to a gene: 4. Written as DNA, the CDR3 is TGTGCCAGCAGACGACAGGGGGGATATAATTCACCCCTCCACTTT. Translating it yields CASRRQGGYNSPLHF.

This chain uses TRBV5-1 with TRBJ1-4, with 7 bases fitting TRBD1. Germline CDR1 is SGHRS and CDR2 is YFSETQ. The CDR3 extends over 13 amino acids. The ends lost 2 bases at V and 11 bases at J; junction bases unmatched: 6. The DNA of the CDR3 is TGCGCCAGCAGCTTCAAAGGGGGCGGGAAACTGTTTTTT. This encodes CASSFKGGGKLFF.

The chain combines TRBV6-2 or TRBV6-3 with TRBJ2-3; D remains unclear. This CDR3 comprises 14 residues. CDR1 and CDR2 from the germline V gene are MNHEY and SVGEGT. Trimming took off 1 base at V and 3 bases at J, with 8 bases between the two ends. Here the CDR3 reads CASSYLGSTDTQYF. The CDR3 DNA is TGTGCCAGCAGTTACTTGGGCTCTACAGATACGCAGTATTTT.